This TCR beta chain originates from a study of cytomegalovirus exposure and HLA in healthy donors. Produced via immunoSEQ multiplex PCR; TCRdb's table is partial and in-frame only. The top ten hold around 3% of the sample, which has under 75,000 clones, approximately 86% seen once. Overall study findings and caveats: Among TCR sequences, most were rare, though some public TCRs appeared in many donors. Cytomegalovirus-associated TCR beta chains were listed, numbering 150 to 200.

A note on this clone: As yet, its antigen is unknown.

Material: PBMCs. The receptor comes from a man aged 25 to 45 in good health and CMV-seronegative.

CDR3 loop: CASSLNRASYGYTF. The CDR3 region has the DNA TGTGCCAGCAGCTTGAACAGGGCCAGCTATGGCTACACCTTC. This rearrangement joins TRBV5-4 to TRBJ1-2; D is perhaps TRBD1 (6 bases). The V gene lost 1 base and the J gene lost 4 bases, with 11 bases spanning the gap. CDR1 and CDR2 from the germline V gene are SGHNT and YYREEE (reference sequence). This CDR3 contains 14 residues.